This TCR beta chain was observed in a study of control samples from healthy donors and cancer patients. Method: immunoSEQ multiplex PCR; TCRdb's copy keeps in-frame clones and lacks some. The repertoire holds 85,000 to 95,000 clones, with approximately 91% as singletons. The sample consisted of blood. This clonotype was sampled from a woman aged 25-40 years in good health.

CDR3: CASNPQGPNYGYTF. The CDR3 region has the DNA TGTGCCAGCAACCCTCAGGGGCCTAACTATGGCTACACCTTC. J is TRBJ1-2 and V is TRBV5-6, with D perhaps matching TRBD1 (6 bases). Germline lookup yields CDR1 SGHDT and CDR2 YYEEEE. Trimming removed 6 bases from V and 0 bases from J, with 12 bases in between. The CDR3 covers 14 residues.